The 9 T cell receptor beta chains below come from one sample, sequenced in a study of T cell responses to AZD1222 COVID-19 vaccine. This table comes from immunoSEQ multiplex PCR, and its TCRdb copy is limited to in-frame clones, with some not included. The sample carries some 120,000 clones, around nine tenths recorded once. The material was peripheral blood, obtained 28 days after the second dose of the MenACWY control vaccine. The receptors derive from an adult who received the MenACWY meningococcal vaccine as a control.

The rearrangement joins TRBV30 to TRBJ2-5; possible D gene TRBD1, 6 bases. The CDR3 consists of 14 residues. Germline values: CDR1 GTSNPN, CDR2 SVGIG (reference sequence). V was trimmed by 0 bases and J by 3 bases, leaving 11 bases between them. The CDR3 DNA sequence: TGTGCCTGGAGTGTAGTAGCAGGGGAAGAGACCCAGTACTTC. Translated: CAWSVVAGEETQYF.

The chain combines TRBV10-3 with TRBJ2-2, with TRBD2 matching 13 bases. The V segment lost 3 bases and the J segment 7 bases; nucleotides outside the gene matches: 5. CDR1 is ENHRY, CDR2 SYGVKD, per germline. The CDR3 is made up of 16 amino acids. For the CDR3, the DNA is TGTGCCATCAGTGATAATGGACTAGCGGGAGTCGGGGAGCTGTTTTTT. This gives the protein CAISDNGLAGVGELFF.

The J gene is TRBJ2-1, the V gene TRBV9; D is undetermined. Trimming stripped 0 bases from V and 4 bases from J, with 11 bases between. Per the germline V gene, CDR1 is SGDLS and CDR2 is YYNGEE. This CDR3 contains 15 residues. For the CDR3, the DNA is TGTGCCAGCAGCGTAGAAAAGACAAATTACAATGAGCAGTTCTTC. This codes for CASSVEKTNYNEQFF.

This clone was picked up a small number of times. This chain uses TRBV19 with TRBJ2-5; 10 bases agree with TRBD2. This CDR3 spans 17 amino acids. CDR1 and CDR2 (germline): LNHDA, SQIVND (reference sequence). Trimming removed 1 base from V and 1 base from J; junction bases left unmatched: 6. CDR3 in DNA: TGTGCCAGTAGTATAGCCGGAGCGGGGGGGCCCCAAGAGACCCAGTACTTC. The encoded protein is CASSIAGAGGPQETQYF.

This chain connects TRBV6-1 to TRBJ2-7, with a tentative D call TRBD2 (6 bases). This CDR3 contains 14 residues. CDR1 and CDR2 from the germline V gene are MNHNS and SASEGT. V lost 3 bases and J lost 3, with 12 bases in between. The CDR3 DNA follows: TGTGCCAGCAGTGAGACGGGAGTTCACTACGAGCAGTACTTC. Translation gives CASSETGVHYEQYF.

In the case of this clone: At one boundary the junction diverges from the germline segment, which might be a read error. In DNA, the CDR3 is TGTGCCAGCAGCTTCTGGGTTACTGAAACTTTCTTT. This sequence encodes CASSFWVTETFF. V is TRBV7-9 and J is TRBJ1-1; D uncertain. The CDR3 is 12 residues long. In germline, CDR1 is SEHNR, CDR2 FQNEAQ (reference sequence). The full variable domain, completed using reference TRBV7-9 and TRBJ1-1, is DTGVSQNPRHKITKRGQNVTFRCDPISEHNRLYWYRQTLGQGPEFLTYFQNEAQLEKSRLLSDRFSAERPKGSFSTLEIQRTEQGDSAMYLCASSFWVTETFFGQGTRLTVV.

The chain couples TRBV24-1 to TRBJ2-3; D is undetermined. CDR1 KGHDR and CDR2 SFDVKD come from the germline V gene. Trimming cost V 3 bases and J 10 bases, with 10 bases left between them. There are 12 residues in the CDR3. CDR3 amino acids: CATSDGFGPQYF. For the CDR3, the DNA is TGTGCCACCAGTGATGGTTTCGGTCCGCAGTATTTT.

This chain joins TRBV6-6 and TRBJ1-6; D is uncertain. V dropped 8 bases and J dropped 7 bases, with 12 bases sitting between them. Germline loops: CDR1 MNHNY, CDR2 SVGAGI (reference sequence). The CDR3 has 13 residues. CDR3 DNA: TGTGCCAGCCTACAAGAAAGAAATTCACCCCTCCACTTT. It translates to CASLQERNSPLHF.

Here the CDR3 DNA reads TGTGCCAGCAGTTTGGGGTTATCTCAGCCCCAGCATTTT. Translation: CASSLGLSQPQHF. The V gene is TRBV12-3 or TRBV12-4, the J gene TRBJ1-5; no clear D. Trimming took 3 bases from V and 6 from J, leaving 9 bases between them. There are 13 residues in the CDR3.